This T cell receptor (beta chain) was sequenced in a study of blood T cell repertoires in COVID-19. Study overall: There were acute and convalescent COVID-19 samples, and they came from the United States, Italy and Spain. In each case, the material was cDNA or gDNA derived from T cells, B-cell-depleted T cells, or PBMCs.

CDR3 length: 13 residues. With 5 bases clipped from V and 7 bases from J, the junction kept 5 bases outside the gene matches. Source study methods: Reference gene primer amplification yielded estimated nucleated cell counts. Profiled with immunoSEQ multiplex PCR; TCRdb holds only in-frame clones, not every one. V, J and clone size are those of that table, while D and trimming were read from the DNA. In the table there are a few hundred thousand clones, 80% to 90% of which are singletons. The V gene is TRBV12-3 or TRBV12-4, the J gene TRBJ2-7, with TRBD2 identical over 10 bases. The source material was peripheral blood. This receptor was taken from a man aged 50-59 years with acute or convalescent COVID-19. This CDR3 is CASSALLAGEQYF. As DNA, the CDR3 is TGTGCCAGCAGTGCGTTACTAGCGGGGGAGCAGTACTTC.